These 25 T cell receptor beta chains were all obtained from the same sample, sequenced in a study of blood T cell repertoires in COVID-19. Libraries were prepared by immunoSEQ multiplex PCR; TCRdb keeps only in-frame clonotypes and omits some of them. Of more than 200,000 clones in the sample, 80% to 90% are singletons; the top ten hold 2% to 3%. Sample: peripheral blood. These receptor sequences come from a man aged 25 to 40 with COVID-19, enrolled during active disease.

The J gene is TRBJ1-1, the V gene TRBV7-9; 11 positions match TRBD1. This CDR3 is 14 amino acids long. The germline V gene encodes CDR1 SEHNR and CDR2 FQNEAQ (reference sequence). V was pared by 5 bases and J by 3 bases, with 2 bases of the junction left unmatched. CDR3 amino acids: CASSEGQGDTEAFF. The CDR3 DNA reads TGTGCCAGCAGCGAGGGACAGGGGGACACTGAAGCTTTCTTT.

The chain joins TRBV15 to TRBJ1-1; TRBD1 matches 9 bases. V was clipped by 4 bases and J by 7 bases; unmatched bases: 13. There are 16 residues in the CDR3. The germline V gene encodes CDR1 LNHNV and CDR2 YYDKDF (reference sequence). The CDR3 DNA sequence: TGTGCCACCAGCACCGGGGTCGGGACAGGGCTATTTGAAGCTTTCTTT. As protein: CATSTGVGTGLFEAFF.

This chain connects TRBV6-1 to TRBJ1-2; 9 bases fit TRBD1. J gave up 9 bases and V 0 bases, and 20 bases lay outside the gene matches. The CDR3 runs 19 residues. Germline V CDR1 and CDR2: MNHNS, SASEGT. CDR3 nucleotide sequence: TGTGCCAGCAGTGAAGCGCCCGCCGGGACAGGGTTGCCCCGGGCGAGCTACACCTTC. Translated: CASSEAPAGTGLPRASYTF.

The chain carries TRBV5-1 and TRBJ2-1, with TRBD2 matching over 10 bases. Germline V gene lookup returns CDR1 SGHRS and CDR2 YFSETQ. J lost 8 bases, V lost 2 bases, and 16 bases had no gene match. The CDR3 contains 18 residues. DNA of the CDR3: TGCGCCAGCAGCTTCGAGCTTTCGCCGGGACTAGCGATCGATGAGCAGTTCTTC. Amino acid sequence: CASSFELSPGLAIDEQFF. The complete variable domain, with remaining parts taken from reference TRBV5-1 and TRBJ2-1, reads KAGVTQTPRYLIKTRGQQVTLSCSPISGHRSVSWYQQTPGQGLQFLFEYFSETQRNKGNFPGRFSGRQFSNSRSEMNVSTLELGDSALYLCASSFELSPGLAIDEQFFGPGTRLTVL.

The chain carries TRBV27 and TRBJ1-4; maybe TRBD1 (6 bases). Germline loops: CDR1 MNHEY, CDR2 SMNVEV (reference sequence). Trimming left V 8 bases short and J 0 bases short, with 19 bases between. This CDR3 contains 17 residues. CDR3: CASRGTRTYATNEKLFF. In DNA form, the CDR3 reads TGTGCCAGCCGAGGGACACGGACTTACGCAACTAATGAAAAACTGTTTTTT.

The chain has TRBV5-1 and TRBJ1-3; D is possibly TRBD1 (6 bases). With 5 bases removed from V and 0 bases from J, the gap between germline ends came to 15 bases. The germline CDR1 and CDR2 sequences are SGHRS and YFSETQ. This CDR3 region has 16 residues. The CDR3 DNA reads as TGCGCCAGCAGGGAACTAACAGGGACCTCTGGAAACACCATATATTTT. It translates to CASRELTGTSGNTIYF.

The V gene is TRBV5-6, the J gene TRBJ2-2; 7 positions agree with TRBD1. Looked up from germline, CDR1 is SGHDT and CDR2 is YYEEEE. The length of the CDR3 is 16 residues. The V and J ends lost 4 bases and 4 bases, in that order; junction bases with no gene match: 10. The CDR3 spells CASSRDRVRVTGELFF. The CDR3 DNA reads as TGTGCCAGCAGCCGAGACAGGGTCCGTGTCACCGGGGAGCTGTTTTTT. The entire variable domain, with the rest obtained from reference TRBV5-6 and TRBJ2-2, is as follows: DAGVTQSPTHLIKTRGQQVTLRCSPKSGHDTVSWYQQALGQGPQFIFQYYEEEERQRGNFPDRFSGHQFPNYSSELNVNALLLGDSALYLCASSRDRVRVTGELFFGEGSRLTVL.

This chain links TRBV9 with TRBJ1-6; D remains unclear. CDR1 and CDR2 (germline): SGDLS, YYNGEE. The germline V and J ends were trimmed by 3 bases and 10 bases, with 20 bases remaining between them. This CDR3 has 16 residues. CDR3 sequence (DNA): TGTGCCAGCAGCGGAGGCGGTCCCCCCTGGTACTCACCCCTCCACTTT. Translating it yields CASSGGGPPWYSPLHF.

This clone is labeled medium-sized. The chain recombines TRBV6-5 with TRBJ1-2, with 10 bases identical to TRBD1. The CDR3 is made up of 15 amino acids. J was trimmed by 8 bases and V by 6 bases; bases with no gene match: 12. CDR1 is MNHEY, CDR2 SVGAGI, per germline. The CDR3 DNA is TGTGCCAGCAGCCTATACACCGGGACAGGGGACGGCTACACCTTC. Residues: CASSLYTGTGDGYTF.

This clone was observed a few times. V gene TRBV7-9 combines with J gene TRBJ2-7; maybe TRBD2 (6 bases). Germline-derived CDR1 and CDR2 are SEHNR and FQNEAQ (reference sequence). V was cut by 1 base and J by 3 bases, with 7 bases left in between. The CDR3 sequence is 13 residues long. CDR3 region: CASSLGDFYEQYF. For the CDR3, the DNA is TGTGCCAGCAGCTTAGGGGACTTCTACGAGCAGTACTTC.

The CDR3 reads CASSQDRGMNQPQHF. For the CDR3, the DNA is TGTGCCAGCTCCCAAGACAGGGGGATGAATCAGCCCCAGCATTTT. The chain links TRBV18 to TRBJ1-5; 9 bases fit TRBD1. This CDR3 is built from 15 residues. Germline CDR1 reads KGHSH; CDR2 reads LQKENI. The junction had 7 bases not matched to a gene; V was cut back by 6 bases and J by 4 bases.

The rearrangement uses TRBV18 and TRBJ1-6, with a possible D match to TRBD1 (5 bases). The V end lost 2 bases, the J end lost 5 bases, and 13 bases lay between the germline ends. The CDR3 sequence is 16 residues long. Germline lookup yields CDR1 KGHSH and CDR2 LQKENI. CDR3: CASSPGRAFNNSPLHF. CDR3 bases: TGTGCCAGCTCACCAGGCAGGGCTTTCAATAATTCACCCCTCCACTTT.

The table lists this clone with a count of one. V and J are TRBV27 and TRBJ1-2, with D hard to call. CDR3 size: 16 residues. Germline values: CDR1 MNHEY, CDR2 SMNVEV (reference sequence). V was clipped by 6 bases and J by 5 bases, with 22 bases between them. The CDR3 nucleotides read TGTGCCAGCAGCTCCGCCCTGGAGGAGATTCCTTATGGCTACACCTTC. Translated: CASSSALEEIPYGYTF.

This chain connects TRBV5-5 to TRBJ2-1, with TRBD2 identical over 8 bases. V shed 1 base and J 4 bases; nucleotides not matched to a gene: 1. The V gene's germline CDR1 is SGHKS and CDR2 YYEKEE (reference sequence). There are 14 residues in the CDR3. The CDR3 sequence: CASSLRGGYNEQFF. The CDR3 nucleotides read TGTGCCAGCAGCTTGCGGGGGGGATACAATGAGCAGTTCTTC.

Written as DNA, the CDR3 is TGTGCCAGCAAGAAAGGACAGATCACAGATACGCAGTATTTT. It encodes CASKKGQITDTQYF. This chain uses TRBV9 with TRBJ2-3; D is perhaps TRBD1 (6 bases). Germline V lookup: CDR1 SGDLS, CDR2 YYNGEE. V shed 6 bases and J shed 2 bases, with 13 bases lying between them. This CDR3 spans 14 amino acids.

This chain connects TRBV2 to TRBJ2-7; 8 nucleotides match TRBD1. The CDR3 covers 14 residues. V lost 6 bases and J lost 1; bases outside the gene matches: 5. The germline gives CDR1 SNHLY, CDR2 FYNNEI. DNA for the CDR3: TGTGCCAGCAGCAGGACAGGGATTTCCTACGAGCAGTACTTC. This codes for CASSRTGISYEQYF.

This chain joins TRBV28 and TRBJ1-5; D is perhaps TRBD1 (5 bases). The germline V gene encodes CDR1 MDHEN and CDR2 SYDVKM. Trimming cost V 5 bases and J 0 bases, with 11 bases left between them. CDR3 size: 15 residues. CDR3 in DNA: TGTGCCAGCAGTGCCCAGGGTTTTAGCAATCAGCCCCAGCATTTT. It is translated as CASSAQGFSNQPQHF.

The chain combines TRBV14 with TRBJ2-6, with a possible D match to TRBD1 (5 bases). V was cut by 5 bases and J by 2 bases, with 10 bases left in between. The CDR3 runs 15 residues. Germline V lookup: CDR1 SGHDN, CDR2 FVKESK. The CDR3 sequence: CASSTTVPGANVLTF. DNA for the CDR3: TGTGCCAGCAGCACGACAGTTCCTGGGGCCAACGTCCTGACTTTC.

For the CDR3, the DNA is TGTGCCATCCGGACAGGGCCGCTTTCCTACAATGAGCAGTTCTTC. Its translation is CAIRTGPLSYNEQFF. The chain uses TRBV27 and TRBJ2-1; 8 bases are shared with TRBD1. The CDR3 extends over 15 amino acids. The germline CDR1 and CDR2 sequences are MNHEY and SMNVEV (reference sequence). After removal of 10 bases from V and 1 base from J, the junction contained 9 bases not matched to a gene.

V usage is TRBV5-1 and J usage is TRBJ2-3, with D unresolved. The ends were cut back, 4 bases at V and 2 bases at J, with 5 bases in the middle. Germline lookup yields CDR1 SGHRS and CDR2 YFSETQ. The CDR3 covers 12 residues. The CDR3 here is CASSLYTDTQYF. The CDR3, as DNA: TGCGCCAGCAGCCTATACACAGATACGCAGTATTTT.

This chain uses TRBV27 with TRBJ2-7; possibly TRBD2 for D (6 bases). CDR3 length equals 14 residues. CDR1 is MNHEY, CDR2 SMNVEV, per germline (reference sequence). With 8 bases removed from V and 2 bases from J, the gap between germline ends came to 16 bases. CDR3 in amino acids: CASGGGFIPYEQYF. The CDR3 nucleotides read TGTGCCAGCGGCGGAGGGTTTATCCCCTACGAGCAGTACTTC.

This chain joins TRBV2 and TRBJ2-5; D might be TRBD2 (7 bases). The CDR3 covers 14 residues. V lost 8 bases and J lost 2, with 15 bases in between. Germline CDR1 SNHLY, CDR2 FYNNEI. CDR3 sequence reads: CASWGGGGQETQYF. CDR3 DNA: TGTGCCAGCTGGGGAGGGGGTGGTCAAGAGACCCAGTACTTC.

The chain carries TRBV5-1 and TRBJ2-1; 10 bases are shared with TRBD2. Per the germline V gene, CDR1 is SGHRS and CDR2 is YFSETQ. This CDR3 is 18 amino acids long. Trimming took 1 base from V and 5 from J; bases not matched to a gene: 12. This chain's CDR3 is CASSLRPSGRALDNEQFF. DNA of the CDR3: TGCGCCAGCAGCTTGAGACCCAGCGGGAGGGCCCTCGACAATGAGCAGTTCTTC.

This clone was detected once. This chain joins TRBV10-3 and TRBJ1-5; the match to TRBD1 covers 9 bases. The germline V gene has CDR1 ENHRY and CDR2 SYGVKD. The trim removed 6 bases at V and 10 bases at J, leaving 10 bases unmatched. The CDR3 has 14 residues. The CDR3 region has the DNA TGTGCCATCAGCCCGACAGGGGGACAGCAACCCCAGCATTTT. This sequence encodes CAISPTGGQQPQHF.

This sequence joins TRBV5-4 and TRBJ2-2; 14 positions match TRBD2. CDR3 length equals 18 residues. Germline lookup yields CDR1 SGHNT and CDR2 YYREEE (reference sequence). J was trimmed by 2 bases and V by 0 bases; bases with no gene match: 3. The CDR3 is CASSLGLAGGRNTGELFF. CDR3 bases: TGTGCCAGCAGCTTGGGACTAGCGGGGGGGCGTAACACCGGGGAGCTGTTTTTT.